The source of this T cell receptor beta chain is a study of cytomegalovirus exposure and HLA in healthy donors. Study findings and constraints: The likely origin of a cluster of highly shared sequence variants was a sequencing artifact. A later analysis found common viral pathogens apparently linked to several of the most significant clusters. Available immune exposure information was restricted to CMV serostatus only.

Germline V gene sequence: CDR1 LGHNA, CDR2 YSLEER. V lost 0 bases to trimming and J lost 3 bases, with 11 bases between them. The CDR3 has 15 amino acids. The PCR contained 60 Vbeta and 13 Jbeta primers. Sequenced by immunoSEQ multiplex PCR; TCRdb stores in-frame clones only, minus some. The sample lists more than 150,000 clones, approximately 88% occurring once. About this clone: Its target is not known.

This chain uses TRBV4-3 with TRBJ1-2; a possible D gene is TRBD1 (6 bases). Material: PBMCs. The clonotype originates from a boy aged 5-17 years in good health and CMV-seronegative. The CDR3 sequence: CASSQEGAGDYGYTF. Written as DNA, the CDR3 is TGCGCCAGCAGCCAAGAAGGGGCAGGGGACTATGGCTACACCTTC.